This T cell receptor beta chain emerged from a study of CD8+ T cells in alopecia areata. Study as a whole: In an open-label trial, patients got 5 to 10 mg tofacitinib twice daily. Severity of treated patients was scored by affected scalp percentage.

Treatment reported: oral pan-JAK inhibitor, 5-10 mg twice daily. CD4+ and CD8+ T cells were sorted from PBMCs stained for CD3, CD4 and CD8. RNA extraction and reverse transcription yielded cDNA as sequencing template. Only in-frame clones appear in the TCRdb table, and some are missing; sequencing was by immunoSEQ multiplex PCR. The sample contains 70,000 or so clones, around 30% of which appear only once. V gave up 3 bases and J gave up 8 bases; unmatched junction bases: 13. The CDR3 is made up of 15 amino acids. Germline V gene sequence: CDR1 GTSNPN, CDR2 SVGIG (reference sequence). This sequence was found in a human donor with alopecia areata. The chain carries TRBV30 and TRBJ2-1; 7 nucleotides agree with TRBD2. The sample in question was CD8+ T cells sorted from blood, obtained at week 4, from a patient treated with tofacitinib. The CDR3 nucleotides are TGTGCCTGGAGGGTCGGTACGGGGGGTGTCGATGAGCAGTTCTTC. This codes for CAWRVGTGGVDEQFF.